The rows below give T cell receptor beta chains drawn from one sample of a study of cytomegalovirus exposure and HLA in healthy donors. Clones were read by immunoSEQ multiplex PCR, and TCRdb kept only the in-frame ones, dropping some. This sample's table reports about 130,000 clones. Material: PBMCs. The receptors stem from a man aged 18 to 35 in good health and CMV-seronegative. CDR3s include the opening cysteine and the closing phenylalanine or tryptophan. A D gene is named only where the DNA matches it firmly.

j_call,v_call,d_call,cdr3_nt,cdr3_aa
TRBJ1-4,TRBV30,TRBD1,TGTGCCTGGAGTATGACAGGGTTTAATGAAAAACTGTTTTTT,CAWSMTGFNEKLFF
TRBJ1-2,TRBV5-4,NA,TGTGCCAGCAGCTTAACGGTGGGGCTTTCGGATGGCTACACCTTC,CASSLTVGLSDGYTF
TRBJ2-5,TRBV6-1,NA,TGTGCCAGCAGTCTAGGGACCCAGTACTTC,CASSLGTQYF
TRBJ1-4,TRBV4-1,TRBD1,TGCGCCAGCAGCCTGGGACAGGGGGCGTCTAATGAAAAACTGTTTTTT,CASSLGQGASNEKLFF
TRBJ1-1,TRBV29-1,NA,TGCAGCGTGGGAAGGGGCCTGAACACTGAAGCTTTCTTT,CSVGRGLNTEAFF
TRBJ1-1,TRBV7-2,NA,TGTGCCACCGGGCAGGGGCCGCCCACTGAAGCTTTCTTT,CATGQGPPTEAFF
TRBJ1-2,TRBV7-2,NA,TGTGCCAGCAGCCTCAGACAGGAAGTCGTCTACACCTTC,CASSLRQEVVYTF
TRBJ2-3,TRBV5-6,NA,TGTGCCAGCAGCTGGGGGCCCAGCACAGATACGCAGTATTTT,CASSWGPSTDTQYF
TRBJ1-4,TRBV25-1,NA,TGTGCCAGCAGTGACTTTACAGGGAGGGGAGATCGCGGAAAACTGTTTTTT,CASSDFTGRGDRGKLFF
TRBJ2-7,TRBV7-2,NA,TGTGCCAGCAGCCCGAGCTCCTACGAGCAGTACTTC,CASSPSSYEQYF
TRBJ2-7,TRBV5-8,NA,TGTGCCAGCAGCTTGGTCGGGACAAGCATCTACGAGCAGTACTTC,CASSLVGTSIYEQYF